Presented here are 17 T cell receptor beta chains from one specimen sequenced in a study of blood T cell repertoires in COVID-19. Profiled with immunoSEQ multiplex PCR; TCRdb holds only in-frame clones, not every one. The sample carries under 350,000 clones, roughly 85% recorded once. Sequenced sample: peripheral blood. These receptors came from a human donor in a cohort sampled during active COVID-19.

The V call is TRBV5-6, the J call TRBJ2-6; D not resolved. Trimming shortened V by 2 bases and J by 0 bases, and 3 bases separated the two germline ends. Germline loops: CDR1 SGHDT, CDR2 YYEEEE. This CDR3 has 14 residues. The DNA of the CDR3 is TGTGCCAGCAGCTTCCGCTCTGGGGCCAACGTCCTGACTTTC. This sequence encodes CASSFRSGANVLTF.

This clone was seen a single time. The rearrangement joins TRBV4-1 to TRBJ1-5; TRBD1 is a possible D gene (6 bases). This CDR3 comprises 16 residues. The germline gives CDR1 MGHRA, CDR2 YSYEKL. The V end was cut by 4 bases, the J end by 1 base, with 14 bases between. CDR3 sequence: CASSPTGSGSNQPQHF. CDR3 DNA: TGCGCCAGCAGCCCTACAGGGTCTGGCAGCAATCAGCCCCAGCATTTT.

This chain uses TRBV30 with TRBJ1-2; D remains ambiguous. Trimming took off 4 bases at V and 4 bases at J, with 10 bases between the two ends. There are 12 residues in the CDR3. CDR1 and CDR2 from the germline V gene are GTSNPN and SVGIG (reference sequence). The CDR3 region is CAWTWGGYGYTF. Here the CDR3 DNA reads TGTGCCTGGACATGGGGAGGCTATGGCTACACCTTC. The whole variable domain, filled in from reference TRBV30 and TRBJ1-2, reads SQTIHQWPATLVQPVGSPLSLECTVEGTSNPNLYWYRQAAGRGLQLLFYSVGIGQISSEVPQNLSASRPQDRQFILSSKKLLLSDSGFYLCAWTWGGYGYTFGSGTRLTVV.

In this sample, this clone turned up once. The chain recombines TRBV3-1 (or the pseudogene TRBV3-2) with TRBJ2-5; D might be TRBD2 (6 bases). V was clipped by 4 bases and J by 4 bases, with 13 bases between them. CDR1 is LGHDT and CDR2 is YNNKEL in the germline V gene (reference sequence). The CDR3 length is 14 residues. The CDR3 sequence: CASSLAAGGETQYF. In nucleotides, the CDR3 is TGTGCCAGCAGCCTAGCGGCGGGCGGAGAGACCCAGTACTTC.

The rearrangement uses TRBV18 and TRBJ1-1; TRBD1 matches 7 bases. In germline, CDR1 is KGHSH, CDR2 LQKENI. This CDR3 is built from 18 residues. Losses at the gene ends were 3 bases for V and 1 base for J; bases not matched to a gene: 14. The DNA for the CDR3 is TGTGCCAGCTCACCCCCGCGGGGTGTAGGGGGCGAGAACACTGAAGCTTTCTTT. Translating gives CASSPPRGVGGENTEAFF.

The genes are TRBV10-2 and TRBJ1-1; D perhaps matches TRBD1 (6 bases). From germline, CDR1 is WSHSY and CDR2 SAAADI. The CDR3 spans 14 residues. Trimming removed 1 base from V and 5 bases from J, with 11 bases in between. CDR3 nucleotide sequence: TGCGCCAGCAGTGAGTGGGGGCGCGGGACTGAAGCTTTCTTT. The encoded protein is CASSEWGRGTEAFF.

The DNA for the CDR3 is TGTGCCAGCAGCCATGAAGGGGGAGCTTTCTTT. Translated, it gives CASSHEGGAFF. This chain joins TRBV5-6 and TRBJ1-1; possibly TRBD1 for D (6 bases). Looked up from germline, CDR1 is SGHDT and CDR2 is YYEEEE. There are 11 residues in the CDR3. V shed 4 bases and J shed 10 bases, with 11 bases lying between them.

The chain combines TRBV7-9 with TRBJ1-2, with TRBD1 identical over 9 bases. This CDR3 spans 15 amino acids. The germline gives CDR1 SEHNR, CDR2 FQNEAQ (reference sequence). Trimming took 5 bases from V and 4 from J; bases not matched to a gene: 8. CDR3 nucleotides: TGTGCCAGCAGCCGACCGGGACAGGGCCCCTATGGCTACACCTTC. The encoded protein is CASSRPGQGPYGYTF. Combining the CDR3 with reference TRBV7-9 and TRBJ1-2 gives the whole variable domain DTGVSQNPRHKITKRGQNVTFRCDPISEHNRLYWYRQTLGQGPEFLTYFQNEAQLEKSRLLSDRFSAERPKGSFSTLEIQRTEQGDSAMYLCASSRPGQGPYGYTFGSGTRLTVV.

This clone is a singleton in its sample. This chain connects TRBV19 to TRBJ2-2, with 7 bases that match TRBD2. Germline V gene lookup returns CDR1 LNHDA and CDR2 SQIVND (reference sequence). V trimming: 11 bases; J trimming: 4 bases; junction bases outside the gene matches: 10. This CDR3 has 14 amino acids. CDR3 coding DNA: TGTGCCTCTTCGGACCTAGCGGCCACCGGGGAGCTGTTTTTT. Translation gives CASSDLAATGELFF. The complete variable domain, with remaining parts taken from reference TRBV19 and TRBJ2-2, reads DGGITQSPKYLFRKEGQNVTLSCEQNLNHDAMYWYRQDPGQGLRLIYYSQIVNDFQKGDIAEGYSVSREKKESFPLTVTSAQKNPTAFYLCASSDLAATGELFFGEGSRLTVL.

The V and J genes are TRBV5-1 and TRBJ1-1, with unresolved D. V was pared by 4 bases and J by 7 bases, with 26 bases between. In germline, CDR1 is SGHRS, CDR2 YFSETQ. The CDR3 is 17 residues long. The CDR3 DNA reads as TGCGCCAGCAGCCCAGCTTTGTCGAGCGCGGTTCGGGTTGAAGCTTTCTTT. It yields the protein CASSPALSSAVRVEAFF.

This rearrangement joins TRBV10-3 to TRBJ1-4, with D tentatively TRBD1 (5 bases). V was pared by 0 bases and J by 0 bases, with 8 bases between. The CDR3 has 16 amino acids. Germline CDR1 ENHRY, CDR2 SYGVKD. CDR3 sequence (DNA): TGTGCCATCAGTGAGTCAGCGGGGGCAACTAATGAAAAACTGTTTTTT. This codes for CAISESAGATNEKLFF.

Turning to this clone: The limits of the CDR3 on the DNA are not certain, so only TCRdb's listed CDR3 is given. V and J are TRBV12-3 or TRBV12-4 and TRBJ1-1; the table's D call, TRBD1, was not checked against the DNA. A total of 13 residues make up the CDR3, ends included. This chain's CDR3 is CASSFGPGAEAFF.

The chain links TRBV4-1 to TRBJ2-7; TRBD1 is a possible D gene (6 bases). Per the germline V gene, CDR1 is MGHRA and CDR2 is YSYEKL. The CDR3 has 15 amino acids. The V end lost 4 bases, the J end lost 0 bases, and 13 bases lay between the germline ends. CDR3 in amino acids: CASSLRDTPSYEQYF. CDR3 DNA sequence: TGCGCCAGCAGCCTCCGGGACACCCCCTCCTACGAGCAGTACTTC.

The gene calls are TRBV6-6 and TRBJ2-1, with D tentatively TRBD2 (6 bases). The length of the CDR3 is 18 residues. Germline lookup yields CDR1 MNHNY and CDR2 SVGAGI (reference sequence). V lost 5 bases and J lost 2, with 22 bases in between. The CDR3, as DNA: TGTGCCAGCAGTCCCGGGGGTTACTACCTTTCAACCTACAATGAGCAGTTCTTC. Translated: CASSPGGYYLSTYNEQFF.

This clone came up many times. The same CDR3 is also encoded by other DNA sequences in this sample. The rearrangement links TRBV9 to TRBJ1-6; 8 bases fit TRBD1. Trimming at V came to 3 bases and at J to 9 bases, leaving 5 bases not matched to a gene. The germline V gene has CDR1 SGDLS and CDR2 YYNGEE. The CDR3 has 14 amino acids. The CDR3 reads CASSEGTGSSPLHF. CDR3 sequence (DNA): TGTGCCAGCAGCGAGGGGACAGGTTCTTCACCCCTCCACTTT.

The CDR3 protein is CASSLGSQADTQYF. The CDR3 nucleotides read TGTGCCAGCAGCTTAGGGTCGCAGGCAGATACGCAGTATTTT. This chain uses TRBV7-7 with TRBJ2-3, with no clear D. Germline lookup yields CDR1 SSHAT and CDR2 FNYEAQ (reference sequence). The V gene lost 1 base and the J gene lost 4 bases, with 9 bases spanning the gap. This CDR3 spans 14 amino acids.

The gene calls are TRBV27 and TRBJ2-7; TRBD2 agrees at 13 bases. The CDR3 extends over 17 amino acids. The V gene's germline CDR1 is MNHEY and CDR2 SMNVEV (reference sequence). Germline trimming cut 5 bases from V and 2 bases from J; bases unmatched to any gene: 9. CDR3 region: CASSPRTSGGFPYEQYF. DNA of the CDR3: TGTGCCAGCAGTCCACGGACTAGCGGGGGATTCCCCTACGAGCAGTACTTC.